This TCR beta chain appears in the sequencing data of a study of tumor-infiltrating lymphocytes in primary liver carcinoma. Study at large: Ages ranged from 30 to 69, with HCC or mixed HCC-cholangiocarcinoma. Overall study results and limits: Paired tumor-adjacent and tumor-blood samples overlapped less than tumor region pairs did.

This clonotype was picked up many times. The antigen remains unidentified. The germline gives CDR1 SEHNR, CDR2 FQNEAQ (reference sequence). The CDR3 runs to 15 residues. J was trimmed by 2 bases and V by 5 bases; bases with no gene match: 4. RNA and DNA were co-extracted from around 20-30 mg of unsorted bulk tissue. Treatment of the patients' primary liver carcinoma consisted of surgical resection. Tumor samples uniformly had over 80% viable tumor cells. Priming with a constant-region primer yielded TCR beta cDNA from 400 to 500 ng total RNA. Researchers made the TCR beta libraries by running three nested multiplex PCR rounds with slightly modified ARM-PCR. Forward primers for TRBV1-TRBV30 and a C-beta reverse primer served the first two PCR rounds, at about 10 cycles each. One entry per CDR3 protein results from TCRdb running MiXCR on the multiplex PCR reads. This sample carries around 81,000 distinct CDR3 sequences, 71% of them seen once, and the ten largest clones take about an eighth.

Sequencing used liver tumor tissue from sampling region 4. Specified subset: tumor region T4, right-lateral pole. The chain couples TRBV7-9 to TRBJ2-3; 10 positions match TRBD2. The sequence came from an older woman with primary liver carcinoma and hepatitis B virus infection. The CDR3 sequence: CASSQGLAPTDTQYF. In DNA, the CDR3 is TGTGCCAGCAGCCAGGGACTAGCGCCCACAGATACGCAGTATTTT.